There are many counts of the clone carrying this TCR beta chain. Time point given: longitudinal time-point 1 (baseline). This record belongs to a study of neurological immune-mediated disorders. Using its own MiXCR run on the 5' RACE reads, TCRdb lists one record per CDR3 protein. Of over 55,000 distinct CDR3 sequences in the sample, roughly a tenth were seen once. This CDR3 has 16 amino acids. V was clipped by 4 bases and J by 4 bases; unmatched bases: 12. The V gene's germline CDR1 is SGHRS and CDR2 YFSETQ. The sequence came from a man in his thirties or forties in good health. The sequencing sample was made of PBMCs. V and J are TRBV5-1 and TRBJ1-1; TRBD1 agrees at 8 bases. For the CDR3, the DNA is TGCGCCAGCAGCCAGGAAGGACAGGGAGTAACCACTGAAGCTTTCTTT. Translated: CASSQEGQGVTTEAFF.